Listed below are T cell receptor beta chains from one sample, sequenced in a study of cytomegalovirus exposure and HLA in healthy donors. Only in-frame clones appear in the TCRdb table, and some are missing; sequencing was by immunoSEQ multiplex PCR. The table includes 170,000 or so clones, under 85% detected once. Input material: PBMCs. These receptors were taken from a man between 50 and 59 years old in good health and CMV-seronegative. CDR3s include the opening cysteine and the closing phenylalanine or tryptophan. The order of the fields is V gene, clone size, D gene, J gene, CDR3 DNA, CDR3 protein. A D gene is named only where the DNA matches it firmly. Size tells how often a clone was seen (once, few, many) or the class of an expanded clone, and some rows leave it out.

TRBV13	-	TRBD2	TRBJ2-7	TGTGCCAGCAGCTTGAGACTAGCGGGAGGGCACGAGCAGTACTTC	CASSLRLAGGHEQYF
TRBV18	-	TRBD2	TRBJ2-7	TGTGCCAGCTCATCCACGGGGGGGACTAAGGGCTACGAGCAGTACTTC	CASSSTGGTKGYEQYF
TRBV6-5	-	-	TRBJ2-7	TGTGCCAGCAGTCACCTGGACAGCTCCTACGAGCAGTACTTC	CASSHLDSSYEQYF
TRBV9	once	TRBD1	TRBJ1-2	TGTGCCAGCAGCCCAGGGACAGTTGAGTATGGCTACACCTTC	CASSPGTVEYGYTF
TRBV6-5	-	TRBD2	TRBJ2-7	TGTGCCAGCAACGGGGGACTAGCGGGGGCCTACGAGCAGTACTTC	CASNGGLAGAYEQYF
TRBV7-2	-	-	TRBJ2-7	TGTGCCAGCAGCTACCCCTTTCAGGAGCAGTACTTC	CASSYPFQEQYF
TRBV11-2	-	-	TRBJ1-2	TGTGCCAGCAGCCCTCCGGATAAGGTGCGGGGCTACACCTTC	CASSPPDKVRGYTF
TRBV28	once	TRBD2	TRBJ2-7	TGTGCCAGCAGTATCGGGACTATCGGGCTTTACGAGCAGTACTTC	CASSIGTIGLYEQYF
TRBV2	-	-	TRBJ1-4	TGTGCCAGCGGAAGAACAGGGAATACTAATGAAAAACTGTTTTTT	CASGRTGNTNEKLFF
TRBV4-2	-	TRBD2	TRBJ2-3	TGTGCCAGCGCCCAACCTACGGGGGGACCCACAGATACGCAGTATTTT	CASAQPTGGPTDTQYF
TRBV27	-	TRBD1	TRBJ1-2	TGTGCCAGCAGTTCCCTCCGCGGCAGGGGGCACGATGGCTACACCTTC	CASSSLRGRGHDGYTF
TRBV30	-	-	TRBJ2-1	TGTGCCACTCTCCGCCCGCCAGGGGTCAACAATGAGCAGTTCTTC	CATLRPPGVNNEQFF
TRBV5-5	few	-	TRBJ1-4	TGTGCCAGCAATCCACGACCAGGGCAGAGTGAAAAACTGTTTTTT	CASNPRPGQSEKLFF
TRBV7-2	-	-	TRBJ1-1	TGTGCCAGCAGGGTGGGACATTCCACTGAAGCTTTCTTT	CASRVGHSTEAFF
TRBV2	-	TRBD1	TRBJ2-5	TGTGCCAGCCGAAGGGACAGCGCCCAAGAGACCCAGTACTTC	CASRRDSAQETQYF
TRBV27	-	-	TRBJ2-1	TGTGCCAGCAGTTTATTTGGTAGTTACAATGAGCAGTTCTTC	CASSLFGSYNEQFF
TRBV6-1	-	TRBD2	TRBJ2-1	TGTGCCAGCAGGGGACTAGCGGGGGGCTACAATGAGCAGTTCTTC	CASRGLAGGYNEQFF
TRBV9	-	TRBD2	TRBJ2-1	TGTGCCAGCAGCGGGACTAGGGTTGTGAATGAGCAGTTCTTC	CASSGTRVVNEQFF
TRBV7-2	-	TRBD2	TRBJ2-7	TGTGCCAGCAGCTTAGATGGTGGGACTACCCCCTACGAGCAGTACTTC	CASSLDGGTTPYEQYF
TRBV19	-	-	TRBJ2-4	TGTGCCAGTATGGGGCAGTCGAAAGCCAAAAACATTCAGTACTTC	CASMGQSKAKNIQYF
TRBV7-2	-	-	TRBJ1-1	TGTGCCAGCAGCTTCCAGGGCACCATGAACACTGAAGCTTTCTTT	CASSFQGTMNTEAFF
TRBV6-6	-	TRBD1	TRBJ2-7	TGTGCCAGCAGTTACGTGTCGGACAGGGGTGAGCAGTACTTC	CASSYVSDRGEQYF
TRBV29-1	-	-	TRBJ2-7	TGCAGCGTCCTCTCCAACCGGGGGGCACTCGACGAGCAGTACTTC	CSVLSNRGALDEQYF
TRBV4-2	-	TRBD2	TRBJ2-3	TGTGCCAGCAGCCAAAGAGTGATAGCGGGGCCGGAAGGGATCACAGATACGCAGTATTTT	CASSQRVIAGPEGITDTQYF
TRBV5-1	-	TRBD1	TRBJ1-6	TGCGCCAGCAGCTTGGGAGGGGGCGAGCGATCACCCCTCCACTTT	CASSLGGGERSPLHF
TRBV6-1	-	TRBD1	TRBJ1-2	TGTGCCAGCAGTCCTACAGGGGCGTGGGACTATGGCTACACCTTC	CASSPTGAWDYGYTF
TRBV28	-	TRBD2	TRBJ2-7	TGTGCCAGCAGTGGACCGGGACTAGCGGAGCAGTACTTC	CASSGPGLAEQYF
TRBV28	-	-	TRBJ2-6	TGTGCCAGCAGTTTGGTCCCCAGGGGACAATCCGGGGCCAACGTCCTGACTTTC	CASSLVPRGQSGANVLTF
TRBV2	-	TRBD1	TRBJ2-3	TGTGCCAGCAGTGAAAGGACAGGGGGAGAAGATACGCAGTATTTT	CASSERTGGEDTQYF
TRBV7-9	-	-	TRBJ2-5	TGTGCCAGCAGCCTACTCGGACAGCTCCAAGAGACCCAGTACTTC	CASSLLGQLQETQYF
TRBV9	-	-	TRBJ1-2	TGTGCCAGCAGCGTAGACTGGGCAGGGATCTATGGCTACACCTTC	CASSVDWAGIYGYTF
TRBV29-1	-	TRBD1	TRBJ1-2	TGCAGCGTTGACCGGACAGGGTATGGCTACACCTTC	CSVDRTGYGYTF
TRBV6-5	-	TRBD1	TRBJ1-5	TGTGCCAGCAGTTACTCCGGTACAGGGGGCAATCAGCCCCAGCATTTT	CASSYSGTGGNQPQHF
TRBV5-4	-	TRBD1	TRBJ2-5	TGTGCCAGCAGCTTACAGGGGTACCAAGAGACCCAGTACTTC	CASSLQGYQETQYF
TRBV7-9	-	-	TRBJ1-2	TGTGCCAGCAGCTTCCTGACAGCCCAGGGAGGCTACACCTTC	CASSFLTAQGGYTF
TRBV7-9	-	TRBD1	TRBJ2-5	TGTGCCAGCAGCTTATTAGGCAGGGGGAAAGAGACCCAGTACTTC	CASSLLGRGKETQYF
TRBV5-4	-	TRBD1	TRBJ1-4	TGTGCCAGCAGCTCGCAGGGGGTATCAACTAATGAAAAACTGTTTTTT	CASSSQGVSTNEKLFF
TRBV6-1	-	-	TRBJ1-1	TGTGCCAGCAGGGGCCGTGACGTCTTGAACACTGAAGCTTTCTTT	CASRGRDVLNTEAFF
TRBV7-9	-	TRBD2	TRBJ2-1	TGTGCCAGCAGCTTAGTGGCTAGCGGGAGTAATGAGCAGTTCTTC	CASSLVASGSNEQFF
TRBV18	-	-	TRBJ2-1	TGTGCCAGCTCACCGCAGCAGGGCATCTCCTACAATGAGCAGTTCTTC	CASSPQQGISYNEQFF
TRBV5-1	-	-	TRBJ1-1	TGCGCCAGCAGTCGGGGGGGTACTGAAGCTTTCTTT	CASSRGGTEAFF
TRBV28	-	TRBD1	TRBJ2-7	TGTGCCAGCAGGTTTCCGACAGGGGGCGAGCAGTACTTC	CASRFPTGGEQYF
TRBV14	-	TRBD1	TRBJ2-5	TGTGCCAGCAGCCAAGCTGGAGCAGGGGGAGAGACCCAGTACTTC	CASSQAGAGGETQYF
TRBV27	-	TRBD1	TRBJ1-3	TGTGCCAGCAGTCCTCGGACAGGGGAACACACCATATATTTT	CASSPRTGEHTIYF
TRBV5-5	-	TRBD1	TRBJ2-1	TGTGCCAGCAGCTTGAGGGACAGGGGTCAGTTCTTC	CASSLRDRGQFF
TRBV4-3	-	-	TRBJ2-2	TGCGCCAGCAGCCCGTACACAGACACCGGGGAGCTGTTTTTT	CASSPYTDTGELFF
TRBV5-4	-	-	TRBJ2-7	TGTGCCAGCAGCTTTTGGGCGCGCTCCTACGAGCAGTACTTC	CASSFWARSYEQYF
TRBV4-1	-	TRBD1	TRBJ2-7	TGCGCCAGCAGCCTACCCACTCTAGGACAGGGGGAGGGGGAGCAGTACTTC	CASSLPTLGQGEGEQYF
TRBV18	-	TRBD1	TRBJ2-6	TGTGCCAGCTCACCAAGGACAGGGGGCAGATACTCTGGGGCCAACGTCCTGACTTTC	CASSPRTGGRYSGANVLTF
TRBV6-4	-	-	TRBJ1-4	TGTGCCAGCAGTGACGACAGAACAACTAATGAAAAACTGTTTTTT	CASSDDRTTNEKLFF